This TCR beta chain derives from a study of T cell responses to AZD1222 COVID-19 vaccine. Broader study findings: Donors were mostly white British, more females; clonal diversity possibly underestimated. Baseline seropositivity characterized only a handful of AZD1222 recipients.

Sequencing used immunoSEQ multiplex PCR; TCRdb keeps in-frame clones, though not all of them. The sample yields 85,000 to 130,000 clones, 85% to 95% seen once. Trimming took 8 bases from V and 6 from J, leaving 21 bases between them. The CDR3 loop spans 14 amino acids. Germline loops: CDR1 GTSNPN, CDR2 SVGIG (reference sequence). Comments on this clone: Its antigen remains unknown.

Sequenced here: peripheral blood, sampled on day 0 of AZD1222 vaccination. The chain has TRBV30 and TRBJ2-3; either TRBD1 or TRBD2 may fit D (6 bases each). The clonotype was recovered from an adult in good health. CDR3 in amino acids: CAGGGAPGADTQYF. Here the CDR3 DNA reads TGTGCCGGCGGCGGAGCCCCGGGGGCGGATACGCAGTATTTT.